This T cell receptor beta chain was recovered during a study of blood T cells in healthy people across ages. General observations from the study: Diversity of TCR beta per million T cells declined in a roughly linear way with age.

As regards this clonotype: What it binds is not known.

A second PCR of roughly 7 to 11 cycles used a sample-barcoded 5' primer and a J-beta primer mix. TCRdb used MiXCR to reprocess the 5' RACE reads, holding one entry per CDR3 protein. The data contain 700,000 to 900,000 distinct CDR3 sequences, approximately 55% of them singletons. Germline CDR1 SGHTA, CDR2 FQGNSA. The CDR3 runs 14 residues. The gene calls are TRBV7-2 and TRBJ2-7; TRBD1 matches 7 bases. The J call may be wrong; the DNA end is better matched by TRBJ2-5. This clonotype was sampled from a man older than 75 in good health. Sequencing was done on a sample of blood. Written as DNA, the CDR3 is TGTGCCAGCAGCTTAGGATACAGGGGAGAGACCCAGTACTTC. Translation gives CASSLGYRGETQYF.